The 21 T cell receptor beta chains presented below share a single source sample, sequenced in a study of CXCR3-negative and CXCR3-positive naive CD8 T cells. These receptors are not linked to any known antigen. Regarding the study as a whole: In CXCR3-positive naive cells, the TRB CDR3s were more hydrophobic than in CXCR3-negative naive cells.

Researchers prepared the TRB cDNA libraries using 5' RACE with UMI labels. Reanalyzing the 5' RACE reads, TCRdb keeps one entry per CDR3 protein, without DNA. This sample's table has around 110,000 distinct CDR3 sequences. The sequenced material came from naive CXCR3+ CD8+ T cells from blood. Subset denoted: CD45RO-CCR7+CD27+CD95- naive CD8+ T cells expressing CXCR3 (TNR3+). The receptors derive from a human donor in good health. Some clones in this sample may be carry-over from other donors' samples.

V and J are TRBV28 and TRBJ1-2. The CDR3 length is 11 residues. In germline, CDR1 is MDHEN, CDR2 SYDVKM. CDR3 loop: CASSENYGYTF.

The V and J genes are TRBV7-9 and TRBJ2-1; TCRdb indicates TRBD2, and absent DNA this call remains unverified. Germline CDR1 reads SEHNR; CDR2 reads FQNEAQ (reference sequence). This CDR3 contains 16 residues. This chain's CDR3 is CASSPQTSGAYNEQFF.

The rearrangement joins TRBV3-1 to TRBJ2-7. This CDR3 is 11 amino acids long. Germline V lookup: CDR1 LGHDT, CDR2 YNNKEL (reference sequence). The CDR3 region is CASSDSYEQYF.

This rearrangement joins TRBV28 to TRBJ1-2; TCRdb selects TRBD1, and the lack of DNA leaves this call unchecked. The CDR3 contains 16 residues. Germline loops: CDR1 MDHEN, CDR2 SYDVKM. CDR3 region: CASSPLYRGRNYGYTF.

The CDR3: CASNPGTVLRGDTQYF. The J gene is TRBJ2-3, the V gene TRBV6-6; the D call from TCRdb, TRBD1, cannot be confirmed without DNA. Germline V lookup: CDR1 MNHNY, CDR2 SVGAGI (reference sequence). The CDR3 runs 16 residues.

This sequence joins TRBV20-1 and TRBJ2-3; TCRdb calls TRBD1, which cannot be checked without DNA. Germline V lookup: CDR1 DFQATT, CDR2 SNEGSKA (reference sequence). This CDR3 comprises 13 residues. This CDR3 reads CSARVPETDTQYF.

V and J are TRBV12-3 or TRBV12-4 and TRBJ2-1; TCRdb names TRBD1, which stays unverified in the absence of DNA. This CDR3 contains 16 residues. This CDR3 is CASTPTGEHSYNEQFF.

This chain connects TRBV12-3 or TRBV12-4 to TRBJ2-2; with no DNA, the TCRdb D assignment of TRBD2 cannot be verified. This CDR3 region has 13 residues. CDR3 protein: CATRDSGTGELFF.

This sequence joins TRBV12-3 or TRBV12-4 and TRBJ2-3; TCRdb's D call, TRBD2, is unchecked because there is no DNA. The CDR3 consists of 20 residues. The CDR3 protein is CASSGPGTENSGVSTDTQYF.

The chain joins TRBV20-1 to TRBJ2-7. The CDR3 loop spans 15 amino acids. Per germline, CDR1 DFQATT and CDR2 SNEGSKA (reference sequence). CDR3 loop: CSARASGSVFDEQYF.

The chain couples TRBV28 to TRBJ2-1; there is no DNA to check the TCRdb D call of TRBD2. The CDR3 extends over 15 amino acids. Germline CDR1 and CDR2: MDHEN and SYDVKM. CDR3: CASRATSVTYNEQFF.

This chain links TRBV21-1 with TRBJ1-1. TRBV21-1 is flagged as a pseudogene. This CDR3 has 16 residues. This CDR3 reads CASSKIGGPRNTEAFF.

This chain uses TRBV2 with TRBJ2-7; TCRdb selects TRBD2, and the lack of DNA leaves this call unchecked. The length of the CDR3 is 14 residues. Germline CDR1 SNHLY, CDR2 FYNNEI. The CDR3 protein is CASSGVVREFEQYF.

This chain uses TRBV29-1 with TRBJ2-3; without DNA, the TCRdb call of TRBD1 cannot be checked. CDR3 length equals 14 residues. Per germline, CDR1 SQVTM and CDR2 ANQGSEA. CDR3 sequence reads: CSVVTGGYGDTQYF.

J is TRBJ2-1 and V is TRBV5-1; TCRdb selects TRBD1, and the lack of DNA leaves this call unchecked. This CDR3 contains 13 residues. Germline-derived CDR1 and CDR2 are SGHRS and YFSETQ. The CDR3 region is CASSLYQGNEQFF.

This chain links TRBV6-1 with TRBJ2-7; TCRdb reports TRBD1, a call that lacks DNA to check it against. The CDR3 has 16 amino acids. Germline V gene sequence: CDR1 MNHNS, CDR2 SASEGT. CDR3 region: CASGDDDRDGAYEQYF.

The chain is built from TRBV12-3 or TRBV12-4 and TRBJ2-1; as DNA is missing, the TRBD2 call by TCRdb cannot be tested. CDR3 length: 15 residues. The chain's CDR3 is CASSSTSGRVGEQFF.

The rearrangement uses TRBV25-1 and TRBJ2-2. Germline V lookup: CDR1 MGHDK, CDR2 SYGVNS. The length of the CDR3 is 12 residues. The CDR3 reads CASSAGNGELFF.

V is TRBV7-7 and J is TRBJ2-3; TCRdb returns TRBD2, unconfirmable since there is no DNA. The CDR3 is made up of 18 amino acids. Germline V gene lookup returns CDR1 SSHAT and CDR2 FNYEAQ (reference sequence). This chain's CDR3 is CASSLDSGHPEHTDTQYF. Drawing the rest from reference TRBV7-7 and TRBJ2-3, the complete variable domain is GAGVSQSPRYKVTKRGQDVTLRCDPISSHATLYWYQQALGQGPEFLTYFNYEAQPDKSGLPSDRFSAERPEGSISTLTIQRTEQRDSAMYRCASSLDSGHPEHTDTQYFGPGTRLTVL.

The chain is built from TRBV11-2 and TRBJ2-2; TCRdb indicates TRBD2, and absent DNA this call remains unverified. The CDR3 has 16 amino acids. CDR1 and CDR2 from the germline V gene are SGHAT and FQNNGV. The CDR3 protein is CASSHVLAGHTGELFF.

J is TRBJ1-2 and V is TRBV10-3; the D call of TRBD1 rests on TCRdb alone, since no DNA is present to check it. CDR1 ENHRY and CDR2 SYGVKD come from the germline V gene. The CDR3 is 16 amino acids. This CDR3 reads CAISDRSEGVYYGYTF.